Sequencing of this T cell receptor (beta chain) was carried out in a study of cytomegalovirus exposure and HLA in healthy donors. This PCR relied on a set of 60 Vbeta primers and 13 Jbeta primers. Only in-frame clones appear in the TCRdb table, and some are missing; sequencing was by immunoSEQ multiplex PCR. The table records fewer than 250,000 clones, roughly 80% of them present only once. This CDR3 is 15 amino acids long. Per the germline V gene, CDR1 is SGHNT and CDR2 is YYREEE (reference sequence). The germline V and J ends were trimmed by 0 bases and 6 bases, with 10 bases remaining between them.

This receptor was taken from a young man in good health and CMV-seronegative. The chain carries TRBV5-4 and TRBJ1-6; D is perhaps TRBD1 (5 bases). The material sequenced was PBMCs. CDR3 protein: CASSLVQGGNSPLHF. The CDR3 coding sequence is TGTGCCAGCAGCTTGGTCCAGGGTGGTAATTCACCCCTCCACTTT.